The 15 T cell receptor beta chains in this list originate from one sample, sequenced in a study of cytomegalovirus exposure and HLA in healthy donors. 60 Vbeta and 13 Jbeta primers were used in PCR. Here immunoSEQ multiplex PCR was the method, and the copy in TCRdb shows in-frame clones only, minus some. The sample includes 140,000 or so clones, roughly 76% of them seen just once. What was sequenced was PBMCs. These receptor sequences come from a woman aged 25-40 years in good health and CMV-seronegative.

This sequence joins TRBV27 and TRBJ1-1, with TRBD1 as a possible D gene (5 bases). CDR1 is MNHEY and CDR2 is SMNVEV in the germline V gene (reference sequence). The CDR3 loop spans 12 amino acids. V was shortened by 6 bases and J by 4 bases, with 9 bases between the two germline ends. The CDR3 nucleotides are TGTGCCAGCAGGGGACTGCCCACTGAAGCTTTCTTT. Translated, it gives CASRGLPTEAFF.

The rearrangement joins TRBV11-2 to TRBJ1-1, with 7 bases that match TRBD1. This CDR3 spans 15 amino acids. The V segment lost 5 bases and the J segment 5 bases; nucleotides outside the gene matches: 11. Germline V gene sequence: CDR1 SGHAT, CDR2 FQNNGV. The CDR3: CASSLDRDFNTEAFF. DNA of the CDR3: TGTGCCAGCAGCCTCGACAGGGATTTCAATACTGAAGCTTTCTTT.

The chain is built from TRBV2 and TRBJ2-1; 10 bases agree with TRBD2. Germline CDR1 is SNHLY and CDR2 is FYNNEI. The length of the CDR3 is 14 residues. The J segment lost 8 bases and the V segment lost 6 bases, leaving 7 bases of the junction unmatched. The CDR3 sequence: CASRGGLASDEQFF. The DNA for the CDR3 is TGTGCCAGCAGGGGGGGACTAGCGTCGGATGAGCAGTTCTTC.

In this sample, this clone turned up a few times. The chain combines TRBV5-5 with TRBJ1-1; D possibly corresponds to TRBD1 (6 bases). The germline V gene encodes CDR1 SGHKS and CDR2 YYEKEE (reference sequence). The CDR3 contains 14 residues. V lost 4 bases and J 3 bases, leaving 13 bases between the germline ends. The CDR3 loop is CASSIVKGDTEAFF. CDR3 nucleotides: TGTGCCAGCAGCATAGTTAAGGGGGACACTGAAGCTTTCTTT.

The J gene is TRBJ2-6, the V gene TRBV9, with D maybe TRBD1 (6 bases). The V and J ends lost 4 bases and 0 bases respectively, with 23 bases between them. Germline assignment: CDR1 SGDLS and CDR2 YYNGEE. This CDR3 comprises 20 residues. The CDR3 DNA sequence: TGTGCCAGCAGCTCCCGGTTCACGACAGGTAGAAGCTCTGGGGCCAACGTCCTGACTTTC. Its translation: CASSSRFTTGRSSGANVLTF.

V usage is TRBV7-2 and J usage is TRBJ1-1; possibly TRBD1 for D (5 bases). This CDR3 contains 15 residues. V was trimmed by 5 bases and J by 0 bases, leaving 13 bases between them. Germline values: CDR1 SGHTA, CDR2 FQGNSA. DNA of the CDR3: TGTGCCAGCAGCCGACGCGGGGGGGTGAACACTGAAGCTTTCTTT. This sequence encodes CASSRRGGVNTEAFF.

In nucleotides, the CDR3 is TGTGCCACCAGCAGAGAATGGGACAGGGGTCAGCCCCAGCATTTT. Translated, it gives CATSREWDRGQPQHF. The chain links TRBV15 to TRBJ1-5, with 10 nucleotides matching TRBD1. CDR1 LNHNV and CDR2 YYDKDF come from the germline V gene (reference sequence). V lost 0 bases to trimming and J lost 6 bases; unmatched junction nucleotides: 2. CDR3 length equals 15 residues.

The chain is built from TRBV28 and TRBJ2-2; 8 bases are a match to TRBD2. This CDR3 contains 16 residues. Germline-derived CDR1 and CDR2 are MDHEN and SYDVKM. Germline trimming cut 2 bases from V and 6 bases from J; bases unmatched to any gene: 8. CDR3 region: CASSLMASGPPGELFF. As DNA, the CDR3 is TGTGCCAGCAGTTTAATGGCTAGCGGGCCGCCCGGGGAGCTGTTTTTT. Full variable domain (outside the CDR3, taken from reference TRBV28 and TRBJ2-2): DVKVTQSSRYLVKRTGEKVFLECVQDMDHENMFWYRQDPGLGLRLIYFSYDVKMKEKGDIPEGYSVSREKKERFSLILESASTNQTSMYLCASSLMASGPPGELFFGEGSRLTVL.

CDR3 loop: CASSLSASRRTGELFF. DNA of the CDR3: TGTGCCAGCAGCTTATCGGCTAGCAGGAGGACCGGGGAGCTGTTTTTT. The chain combines TRBV7-9 with TRBJ2-2; a weak D match, TRBD2 (5 bases). Per the germline V gene, CDR1 is SEHNR and CDR2 is FQNEAQ (reference sequence). Trimming left V 2 bases short and J 5 bases short, with 15 bases between. CDR3 length: 16 amino acids.

The chain has TRBV6-1 and TRBJ1-2; TRBD1 matches at 8 bases. This CDR3 contains 13 residues. The trim removed 7 bases at V and 3 bases at J, leaving 4 bases unmatched. Per germline, CDR1 MNHNS and CDR2 SASEGT. In DNA, the CDR3 is TGTGCCAGCACCCTGACAGGGGACTATGGCTACACCTTC. It encodes CASTLTGDYGYTF.

The chain uses TRBV2 and TRBJ1-4, with 8 bases aligning to TRBD1. The junction had 3 bases not matched to a gene; V was cut back by 6 bases and J by 6 bases. The CDR3 covers 13 residues. In germline, CDR1 is SNHLY, CDR2 FYNNEI. The CDR3 DNA reads TGTGCCAGCAGGACAGGGGCTGATGAAAAACTGTTTTTT. This translates into CASRTGADEKLFF.

This sequence joins TRBV15 and TRBJ1-1, with unresolved D. The CDR3 is made up of 14 amino acids. Trimming left V 4 bases short and J 5 bases short, with 14 bases between. CDR1 and CDR2 from the germline V gene are LNHNV and YYDKDF (reference sequence). The CDR3 spells CATSTPGSRTEAFF. CDR3 in DNA: TGTGCCACCAGCACCCCTGGTTCGAGGACTGAAGCTTTCTTT. Supplemented by reference TRBV15 and TRBJ1-1, the full variable domain reads DAMVIQNPRYQVTQFGKPVTLSCSQTLNHNVMYWYQQKSSQAPKLLFHYYDKDFNNEADTPDNFQSRRPNTSFCFLDIRSPGLGDTAMYLCATSTPGSRTEAFFGQGTRLTVV.

J is TRBJ1-1 and V is TRBV14; tentatively, D is TRBD1 (6 bases). The CDR3 is made up of 15 amino acids. Germline CDR1 SGHDN, CDR2 FVKESK. The V and J ends lost 1 base and 6 bases respectively, with 15 bases between them. This chain's CDR3 is CASSQVLGANAEAFF. The DNA of the CDR3 is TGTGCCAGCAGCCAAGTTCTGGGGGCAAACGCTGAAGCTTTCTTT.

The chain carries TRBV30 and TRBJ1-6; 9 bases map to TRBD1. The CDR3 is 15 amino acids. Germline V gene lookup returns CDR1 GTSNPN and CDR2 SVGIG (reference sequence). The trim removed 1 base at V and 7 bases at J, leaving 5 bases unmatched. The CDR3 sequence: CAWSDGTGLNSPLHF. The CDR3, as DNA: TGTGCCTGGAGTGACGGGACAGGGCTCAATTCACCCCTCCACTTT.

The chain combines TRBV15 with TRBJ1-2, with D possibly TRBD1 on 6 matching bases. The V end lost 0 bases, the J end lost 3 bases, and 8 bases lay between the germline ends. Germline V gene data show CDR1 as LNHNV and CDR2 as YYDKDF (reference sequence). This CDR3 has 14 residues. The CDR3 sequence: CATSRDRGDYGYTF. The CDR3 nucleotides are TGTGCCACCAGCAGAGACAGGGGTGACTATGGCTACACCTTC.